These 13 T cell receptor beta chains were sequenced from one sample in a study of blood T cell repertoires in COVID-19. TCRdb's copy holds only in-frame clones and misses some; the assay was immunoSEQ multiplex PCR. The sample yields a few hundred thousand clones, 65% to 90% seen once. The sample consisted of peripheral blood. These receptors originate from a man aged 45-65 years with acute or convalescent COVID-19.

This chain uses TRBV19 with TRBJ1-2; 8 nucleotides align to TRBD1. V was clipped by 3 bases and J by 12 bases; unmatched bases: 9. Germline V gene lookup returns CDR1 LNHDA and CDR2 SQIVND (reference sequence). This CDR3 spans 13 amino acids. The CDR3 coding sequence is TGTGCCAGTAGTATTCCGGGACAGGAGGACAACACCTTC. As protein: CASSIPGQEDNTF.

To note about this clone: This CDR3 is also generated by other DNA sequences in the sample. This rearrangement joins TRBV5-6 to TRBJ2-5; TRBD2 might be the D (6 bases). Germline V gene data show CDR1 as SGHDT and CDR2 as YYEEEE. Trimming took 4 bases from V and 3 from J, leaving 10 bases between them. The CDR3 has 13 amino acids. DNA for the CDR3: TGTGCCAGCAGCCGGGGGACGGAAGAGACCCAGTACTTC. Residues: CASSRGTEETQYF.

The V call is TRBV6-5, the J call TRBJ1-3, with D maybe TRBD1 (6 bases). The germline V and J ends were trimmed by 5 bases and 3 bases, with 11 bases remaining between them. Germline CDR1 MNHEY, CDR2 SVGAGI. CDR3 size: 14 residues. The CDR3 region is CASSRQDDGNTIYF. The CDR3 DNA is TGTGCCAGCAGTCGACAGGACGATGGAAACACCATATATTTT.

The chain recombines TRBV21-1 with TRBJ2-1; TRBD1 was called by the table and not checked on the DNA. TRBV21-1 corresponds to a pseudogene. This CDR3 region has 13 residues. The CDR3 sequence: CASSKVKGHEQFF. CDR3 DNA sequence: TGTGCCAGCAGCAAAGTTAAGGGGCATGAGCAGTTCTTC.

The J gene is TRBJ1-2, the V gene TRBV2; tentative D call: TRBD1 (6 bases). CDR1 is SNHLY and CDR2 is FYNNEI in the germline V gene. This CDR3 spans 13 amino acids. V dropped 5 bases and J dropped 4 bases, with 11 bases sitting between them. The CDR3 sequence is CASSTQGGYGYTF. The CDR3, as DNA: TGTGCCAGCAGTACACAGGGTGGCTATGGCTACACCTTC.

The gene calls are TRBV12-5 and TRBJ2-3, with D tentatively TRBD1 (5 bases). This CDR3 region has 14 residues. The germline V and J ends were trimmed by 2 bases and 1 base, with 7 bases remaining between them. CDR1 and CDR2 from the germline V gene are LGHNT and FRNRAP. The CDR3 spells CASGLQGGTDTQYF. The CDR3 DNA reads TGTGCTAGTGGTTTGCAAGGGGGCACAGATACGCAGTATTTT.

V and J are TRBV18 and TRBJ1-1; 7 bases align to TRBD1. J gave up 0 bases and V 8 bases, and 6 bases lay outside the gene matches. The CDR3 length is 14 residues. Per the germline V gene, CDR1 is KGHSH and CDR2 is LQKENI. In DNA, the CDR3 is TGTGCCAGCACCTCGGACAGGTTGAACACTGAAGCTTTCTTT. It is translated as CASTSDRLNTEAFF.

This sequence joins TRBV5-1 and TRBJ2-2; 7 nucleotides agree with TRBD2. V lost 2 bases to trimming and J lost 0 bases; unmatched junction nucleotides: 4. This CDR3 is 16 amino acids long. Germline CDR1 reads SGHRS; CDR2 reads YFSETQ. CDR3 DNA: TGCGCCAGCAGCTTAACTAGCGCGGCGAACACCGGGGAGCTGTTTTTT. Encoded protein: CASSLTSAANTGELFF.

V and J are TRBV5-5 and TRBJ1-2; 7 bases fit TRBD1. CDR1 SGHKS and CDR2 YYEKEE come from the germline V gene (reference sequence). The CDR3 length is 15 residues. V lost 0 bases and J lost 4; bases outside the gene matches: 6. The CDR3 sequence is CASSLERGPSYGYTF. The CDR3 nucleotides read TGTGCCAGCAGCTTGGAAAGGGGGCCGAGCTATGGCTACACCTTC.

The chain employs TRBV2 and TRBJ1-5, with 7 bases lining up with TRBD1. V lost 6 bases and J lost 0; bases outside the gene matches: 2. Germline V gene lookup returns CDR1 SNHLY and CDR2 FYNNEI. The CDR3 is made up of 14 amino acids. The CDR3 DNA sequence: TGTGCCAGCAGGGGACAGTCTAGCAATCAGCCCCAGCATTTT. Translating it yields CASRGQSSNQPQHF.

This clone was picked up a small number of times. V is TRBV18 and J is TRBJ1-2, with a tentative D call TRBD1 (5 bases). This CDR3 is built from 16 residues. The V end was cut by 3 bases, the J end by 4 bases, with 18 bases between. In germline, CDR1 is KGHSH, CDR2 LQKENI. CDR3 sequence: CASSPSGTAGSYGYTF. Here the CDR3 DNA reads TGTGCCAGCTCACCGAGCGGGACTGCGGGATCCTATGGCTACACCTTC.

The chain recombines TRBV2 with TRBJ1-3, with D possibly being TRBD1 (6 bases). Germline V gives CDR1 SNHLY, CDR2 FYNNEI. CDR3 length equals 12 residues. V dropped 7 bases and J dropped 9 bases, with 13 bases sitting between them. This chain's CDR3 is CASNPDSGTIYF. The CDR3 DNA sequence: TGTGCCAGCAACCCGGACAGCGGCACCATATATTTT.

The chain combines TRBV7-8 with TRBJ2-2; TRBD1 aligns across 7 bases. The junction had 6 bases not matched to a gene; V was cut back by 5 bases and J by 0 bases. This CDR3 region has 16 residues. Germline V gene lookup returns CDR1 SGHVS and CDR2 FQNEAQ. CDR3 coding DNA: TGTGCCAGCAGCACGGGACAGCGATCGAACACCGGGGAGCTGTTTTTT. Its protein product is CASSTGQRSNTGELFF.